These 4 T cell receptor beta chains were sequenced from one sample in a study of control samples from healthy donors and cancer patients. Clones were read by immunoSEQ multiplex PCR, and TCRdb kept only the in-frame ones, dropping some. This table has about 82,000 clones, more than 75% appearing once. The sample taken for sequencing was blood. All receptors derive from a man aged 50 to 60 in good health.

This rearrangement joins TRBV4-1 to TRBJ2-3; D may match TRBD1 or TRBD2 (5 bases each). V was pared by 9 bases and J by 3 bases, with 7 bases between. The V gene's germline CDR1 is MGHRA and CDR2 YSYEKL. This CDR3 is 11 amino acids long. CDR3 DNA sequence: TGCGCCAGTGGGGGTACAGATACGCAGTATTTT. Translating gives CASGGTDTQYF.

The J gene is TRBJ2-2, the V gene TRBV5-1, with 11 bases lining up with TRBD2. In germline, CDR1 is SGHRS, CDR2 YFSETQ. This CDR3 region has 16 residues. V lost 2 bases, J lost 7 bases, and 7 bases stayed unmatched. DNA of the CDR3: TGCGCCAGCAGCTTACTAGCGGGGGTGTTCGGCGGGGAGCTGTTTTTT. Its translation is CASSLLAGVFGGELFF.

The rearrangement links TRBV12-5 to TRBJ2-7, with D possibly TRBD2 on 5 matching bases. V was shortened by 1 base and J by 4 bases, with 20 bases between the two germline ends. CDR1 and CDR2 from the germline V gene are LGHNT and FRNRAP. The CDR3 consists of 17 residues. The CDR3 nucleotides are TGTGCTAGTGGTTTGGAGATTTTCCAGGACTCTCCATACGAGCAGTACTTC. Translated, it gives CASGLEIFQDSPYEQYF.

This clone was observed a few times. The chain combines TRBV3-1 (or the pseudogene TRBV3-2) with TRBJ1-2; 8 bases are a match to TRBD1. CDR3 size: 15 residues. In germline, CDR1 is LGHDT, CDR2 YNNKEL (reference sequence). V lost 4 bases, J lost 5 bases, and 9 bases stayed unmatched. In DNA, the CDR3 is TGTGCCAGCAGCCGCGGGACAGGTGTTAGTTATGGCTACACCTTC. Its protein product is CASSRGTGVSYGYTF.